The text below deals with one T cell receptor beta chain. This sample stems from a study of blood T cell repertoires in COVID-19. Whole-study context: Donors in the United States, Italy and Spain gave samples during acute or convalescent COVID-19.

Repertoires were generated with immunoSEQ multiplex PCR, while TCRdb's copy carries only in-frame clones and drops some. The sample contains about 200,000 clones, approximately 90% of which appear only once. The TCR was taken from a man in his sixties with COVID-19, enrolled during active disease. Sequenced sample: peripheral blood.

The CDR3 protein is CSACPGTGGGGTGELFF. CDR3 nucleotide sequence: TGCAGCGCCTGTCCCGGGACAGGGGGCGGGGGCACCGGGGAGCTGTTTTTT. This chain uses TRBV29-1 with TRBJ2-2, with 12 bases aligning to TRBD1. The CDR3 loop spans 17 amino acids. Germline assignment: CDR1 SQVTM and CDR2 ANQGSEA. The trim removed 7 bases at V and 4 bases at J, leaving 13 bases unmatched.